This T cell receptor (beta chain) was documented in a study of shared clonotypes between healthy human individuals. Findings of the study overall: The study drew on few donors, limiting represented genetic and exposure-history diversity.

With respect to this clone: Its antigen is currently unknown.

This table comes from immunoSEQ multiplex PCR, and its TCRdb copy is limited to in-frame clones, with some not included. The data hold about 490,000 clones, with about 80% observed a single time. The CDR3 is 15 amino acids. J gave up 2 bases and V 4 bases, and 8 bases lay outside the gene matches. Germline V gene sequence: CDR1 SGDLS, CDR2 YYNGEE. The sequenced sample was PBMCs. The TCR originated in a middle-aged woman in good health. Some clones in this sample may be carry-over from other donors' samples. The rearrangement links TRBV9 to TRBJ1-1; 7 bases match TRBD1. The CDR3 bases are TGTGCCAGCAGCCCGACCGGGACAGTAAACACTGAAGCTTTCTTT. The encoded protein is CASSPTGTVNTEAFF.